This T cell receptor (beta chain) came from a study of cytomegalovirus exposure and HLA in healthy donors. Study information: Among 350 to 500 genotyped donors, 80% to 90% fell in the Caucasian-associated ancestry cluster. Study observations and caveats: According to a later analysis, most TCR beta chains associated with CMV appeared HLA-restricted.

CDR1 and CDR2 (germline): MGHRA, YSYEKL. This CDR3 has 14 residues. V gave up 1 base and J gave up 3 bases, with 8 bases separating them. Remarks on this clone: Its cognate antigen is unknown.

Amplification used 60 Vbeta primers and 13 Jbeta primers. TCRdb's table, derived via immunoSEQ multiplex PCR, lists solely in-frame clones and lacks some. The repertoire includes fewer than 200,000 clones, approximately 77% of them detected once, and around 1.5% sits in the top ten. This receptor was taken from a male donor in good health and CMV-seronegative. The chain employs TRBV4-1 and TRBJ2-3, with D possibly TRBD2 on 5 matching bases. Input material: PBMCs. CDR3 DNA sequence: TGCGCCAGCAGCCAAGTAGCGAGGACAGATACGCAGTATTTT. It yields the protein CASSQVARTDTQYF.